The clone carrying this T cell receptor (beta chain) was seen more than once but under ten times. Its specificity is unknown. The sample belongs to a study of T cell repertoires in cytomegalovirus infection. Study context: Public TCR beta signatures marked donors with CMV infection and the matching HLA.

V was trimmed by 4 bases and J by 4 bases, leaving 16 bases between them. The CDR3 sequence is 15 residues long. Germline CDR1 reads MGHRA; CDR2 reads YSYEKL. TCRdb independently ran MiXCR on the reads; one entry per CDR3 protein. The repertoire holds roughly 730,000 distinct CDR3 sequences, roughly a third seen once, with 15% to 20% in the top ten. The genes are TRBV4-1 and TRBJ1-1, with D possibly TRBD1 on 5 matching bases. This TCR came from a human donor in good health (CMV status not recorded). Some clones in this sample may be carry-over from other donors' samples. Sequencing used cultured PBMCs, obtained from culture after CMV antigen stimulation. CDR3 sequence (DNA): TGCGCCAGCAGCCCTAGGAGCGGGGACCTCACTGAAGCTTTCTTT. Its translation: CASSPRSGDLTEAFF.